What follows is one T cell receptor beta chain and its context. In this sample, this clonotype turned up a few times. Its antigen specificity is not known. The record has no base qualities; no much larger clone is one base away. TCR beta repertoires were profiled from peripheral blood of roughly twelve young patients with multiple sclerosis to demonstrate the VDJtools post-analysis software. The multiple sclerosis patients were children and adolescents between roughly 6 and 16 years of age. The library relied on PCR. Data came from an Illumina HiSeq 2500. To reduce PCR and sequencing biases, unique molecular identifiers were incorporated into the TCR beta cDNA libraries. Roughly 500,000 cDNA molecules were obtained for every 1 to 10 million input T cells, so each molecule roughly corresponded to one T cell. The patient libraries were prepared and sequenced with the same protocol used for the earlier healthy control dataset. Samples belonging to the same batch were prepared together, multiplexed and sequenced on a shared HiSeq lane. Concerning the study's data processing: MIGEC handled the raw barcoded reads, throwing out single-read molecular identifier groups before consensus assembly and CDR3 extraction. VDJtools was used for post-analysis of the clonotype tables, and diversity was normalized by down-sampling every dataset to the size of the smallest sample. In repertoire overlap clustering, CDR3 amino acid sequences, but not nucleotide sequences, were matched to correct batch-related cross-sample contamination. TCRdb's own reprocessing of the public reads used fastp at Q25 and MiXCR and kept productive beta chains. Each entry is one CDR3 protein sequence, shown with its most common DNA and genes. TCRdb, not the original authors, processed these V and J calls. The sample table lists about half a million distinct CDR3 sequences, 34% of them with a count of one. Of the sample, approximately 5.4% is held by the ten largest clones.

The CDR3 numbers 14 residues from cysteine through phenylalanine. Only the CDR3 part of the read is kept: 42 bases, read in frame from the first base. Based on the germline V gene, the CDR1 and CDR2 sequences are MDHEN and SYDVKM. Ends trimmed: V by 10 bases, J by 0 bases; bases unmatched to a gene: 3. The sample belongs to a study of post-analysis software for immune sequencing data (dated by TCRdb to between 2014 and 2016). Some background on the complete study: Relapsing-remitting, secondary progressive and progressive-relapsing multiple sclerosis were recorded as disease courses, and subtype annotation was lacking for some patients. The patient repertoires were set against 11 previously published healthy control repertoires from donors whose ages ranged from roughly 6 to 27 years. A subset of samples was prepared in parallel using single-end sample barcoding, then pooled and co-amplified after Illumina adapter ligation. What the research found in general, with its limitations: Normalized Chao1 diversity was significantly lower in multiple sclerosis patients than controls, suggesting substantial peripheral T-cell clonal expansion. Patients showed significantly higher frequencies than controls for about 5 TRBV segments, among them TRBV5-6, TRBV5-1 and TRBV20-1. The control group was slightly older than the multiple sclerosis patient group. When samples were clustered directly using the F measure, samples prepared in the same batch co-clustered strongly, which prompted a batch-effect correction.

The V and J genes are TRBV28 and TRBJ2-3; the central 11 bases match TRBD2. The source of this sequence is a girl aged 2 to 17 with multiple sclerosis. Sequencing input: blood. Here is the DNA: TGTGCCACCCGACTAGCGGGGAGCACAGATACGCAGTATTTT. It encodes CATRLAGSTDTQYF.